Included here is one T cell receptor (beta chain) sequence, with context. This clone has more than one count but fewer than ten. The specificity of this receptor is unknown. Within one base of it there is no much larger clone, and no base qualities were kept. This sample was taken from a study of T cell changes during pregnancy in multiple sclerosis (dated by TCRdb to the late 2010s). Notes on the research overall: The study looked at changes in the T cell repertoire across pregnancy in women with multiple sclerosis.

Library prep was done by the immunoSEQ multiplex PCR assay. TCRdb obtained this table from immuneACCESS and retained in-frame rearrangements with V and J assigned. These tables miss some clones; where compared with another copy, unresolved V genes account for less than half of the shortfall, and the remainder is unexplained. In this sample the table shows tens of thousands of clones, around 92% of which occur a single time. The ten largest clonotypes hold under 0.9% of the sample. CDR1 and CDR2, per the germline V gene (reference sequence), are SEHNR and FQNEAQ. The CDR3 runs 15 amino acids, cysteine and phenylalanine included. CDR3 DNA only is kept here, 45 bases in frame from base 1. Germline trimming amounts to 5 bases on V and 8 bases on J, with 10 as the count of junction bases outside the gene matches.

The source was peripheral blood, collected in the third trimester of pregnancy. The sequence is built from TRBV7-9 and TRBJ2-1; TRBD1 lines up with 9 middle nucleotides. The origin of this receptor is a female donor in good health, enrolled as a control in a pregnancy study. Read as DNA, the sequence is TGTGCCAGCAGCAACCGGGACAGGGAGGTTGATGAGCAGTTCTTC. It encodes CASSNRDREVDEQFF.